The T cell receptor (beta chain) under discussion was sequenced for a study of Ad26.COV2.S vaccination and SARS-CoV-2 variants. General study results and limits: Breadth and depth estimates from TCRs may understate total T cell responses.

The CDR3 is 15 amino acids. Germline CDR1 and CDR2: MNHEY and SMNVEV (reference sequence). The ends lost 5 bases at V and 7 bases at J; junction bases unmatched: 11. Treatment reported: around 19 received Ad26.COV2.S at low or high dose, single or two shots; 5 received placebo; per-sample allocation not given. Samples came from day 63 after the first vaccine or placebo injection. In the case of this clone: The target antigen is unknown.

Method: immunoSEQ multiplex PCR; TCRdb's copy keeps in-frame clones and lacks some. The sample includes hundreds of thousands of clones, about 89% of them seen just once. The V gene is TRBV27, the J gene TRBJ1-5; TRBD1 agrees at 7 bases. The sequenced sample was peripheral blood, obtained in a trial of Ad26.COV2.S vaccine versus placebo. This TCR was recovered from a person aged 18-60 years who received the Ad26.COV2.S COVID-19 vaccine or a placebo. The CDR3 nucleotides read TGTGCCAGCAGTCCGACCGCGACAGGGAGACAGCCCCAGCATTTT. Residues: CASSPTATGRQPQHF.